This TCR beta chain is drawn from a study of blood T cell repertoires in COVID-19. Overall study: T cells, B-cell-depleted T cells, or PBMCs supplied cDNA or gDNA.

TCRdb's copy holds only in-frame clones and misses some; the assay was immunoSEQ multiplex PCR. The sample has around 120,000 clones; 60% to 85% are singletons. The length of the CDR3 is 15 residues. Germline assignment: CDR1 KGHSH and CDR2 LQKENI. Trimming took off 3 bases at V and 1 base at J, with 12 bases between the two ends. As concerns this clone: This sample also contains other DNA sequences that code for the same CDR3.

The sequenced sample was peripheral blood. The receptor comes from a man aged 65 to 85 with acute or convalescent COVID-19. J is TRBJ1-1 and V is TRBV18, with D possibly matching TRBD1 (5 bases). As DNA, the CDR3 is TGTGCCAGCTCACCCGGCCAGGGTGGGAACACTGAAGCTTTCTTT. Protein: CASSPGQGGNTEAFF.